The rows below give T cell receptor beta chains drawn from one sample of a study of regulatory T cells in long-lasting Graves disease. TCRdb reprocessed the multiplex PCR reads with MiXCR, giving one entry per CDR3 protein. The table shows about 470,000 distinct CDR3 sequences, with roughly 20% occurring only once. Sample: peripheral blood mononuclear cells (PBMCs), taken when the disease was refractory, from a patient treated with antithyroid drugs. Source of these receptors: a female donor with Graves disease. Both conserved end residues are part of each CDR3. The D gene is left open where the match is weak. The size field is filled for only some rows; it gives once, few, many or a size class.

clone size	D gene	CDR3 length	V gene	J gene	CDR3 DNA	CDR3 protein
few	-	14	TRBV7-9	TRBJ2-3	TGTGCCAGCAGCTACGCCACTAGCACAGATACGCAGTATTTT	CASSYATSTDTQYF
few	-	15	TRBV6-5	TRBJ1-6	TGTGCCAGCAGTTACTATCCGGACCCGGTTTCACCCCTCCACTTT	CASSYYPDPVSPLHF
-	-	12	TRBV20-1	TRBJ1-4	TGCAGTGCCACAGGGTGGGAGGAAAAACTGTTTTTT	CSATGWEEKLFF
-	-	15	TRBV18	TRBJ1-5	TGTGCCAGCTCCCAAGGCCAGGTGTTTGGTCAGCCCCAGCATTTT	CASSQGQVFGQPQHF
-	-	14	TRBV4-3	TRBJ1-1	TGCGCCAGCAGCCAAGATCTGTGGGACACTGAAGCTTTCTTT	CASSQDLWDTEAFF
many	-	15	TRBV12-3/TRBV12-4	TRBJ1-5	TGTGCCAGCAGTTTTTATGGGGGACGCAATCAGCCCCAGCATTTT	CASSFYGGRNQPQHF
few	-	17	TRBV6-5	TRBJ2-5	TGTGCCAGCAGTTACTCTATTAGGGGGAAATGGGAAGAGACCCAGTACTTC	CASSYSIRGKWEETQYF
-	TRBD1	14	TRBV28	TRBJ1-5	TGTGCCAGCAGTTCCTGGACAGGGGAGGAGACCCAGCATTTT	CASSSWTGEETQHF
-	-	14	TRBV4-1	TRBJ1-6	TGCGCCAGCAGCCAAGTCCCTCCGGGTTCACCCCTCCACTTT	CASSQVPPGSPLHF
many	-	15	TRBV27	TRBJ1-1	TGTGCCAGCAGCTTACGGGGAATCCCGAACACTGAAGCTTTCTTT	CASSLRGIPNTEAFF